This T cell receptor (beta chain) originates from a study of blood T cell repertoires in COVID-19. Study-level information: Whether acute or convalescent, the COVID-19 samples came from the United States, Italy and Spain.

Original handling: The authors estimated nucleated cell counts from reference gene primer amplification. Only in-frame clones appear in the TCRdb table, and some are missing; sequencing was by immunoSEQ multiplex PCR. V, J and clone size reflect that table, while D and trimming were determined from the DNA. Of about 170,000 clones detected, approximately 86% appear once; the ten largest clones hold 6.9%. After removal of 7 bases from V and 1 base from J, the junction contained 15 bases not matched to a gene. The CDR3 extends over 18 amino acids. The germline V gene has CDR1 LNHDA and CDR2 SQIVND (reference sequence). While infection was still active, Seattle patients were enrolled and then followed longitudinally.

This clonotype was sampled from an elderly man with COVID-19, enrolled during active disease. The sequenced material came from peripheral blood. V is TRBV19 and J is TRBJ1-1; TRBD1 aligns across 10 bases. CDR3 nucleotide sequence: TGTGCCAGTATCCCTCCCCCGGGACAGGGGACCAGGAACACTGAAGCTTTCTTT. Amino acid sequence: CASIPPPGQGTRNTEAFF.